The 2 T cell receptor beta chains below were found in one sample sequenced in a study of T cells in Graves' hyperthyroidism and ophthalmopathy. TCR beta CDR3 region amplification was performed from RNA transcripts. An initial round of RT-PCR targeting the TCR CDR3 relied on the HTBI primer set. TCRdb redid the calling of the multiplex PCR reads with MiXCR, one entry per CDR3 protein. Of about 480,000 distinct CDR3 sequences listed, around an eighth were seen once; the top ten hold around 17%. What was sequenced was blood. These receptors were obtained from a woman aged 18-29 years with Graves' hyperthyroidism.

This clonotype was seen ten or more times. The CDR3 sequence: CASSLAPGASGASYNEQFF. CDR3 nucleotide sequence: TGTGCCAGCAGCTTAGCGCCGGGGGCTAGCGGAGCTTCCTACAATGAGCAGTTCTTC. This chain connects TRBV11-1 to TRBJ2-1; weak D call: TRBD2 (7 bases). V dropped 0 bases and J dropped 1 base, with 19 bases sitting between them. This CDR3 spans 19 amino acids. From germline, CDR1 is SGHAT and CDR2 FQDESV (reference sequence).

The CDR3 DNA is TGTGCCAGCGGGGCTAACCAAGAGACCCAGTACTTC. Translation gives CASGANQETQYF. The rearrangement uses TRBV7-7 and TRBJ2-5, with D possibly matching TRBD1 (5 bases). Germline CDR1 is SSHAT and CDR2 is FNYEAQ (reference sequence). The CDR3 consists of 12 residues. Trimming pared 8 bases from V and 0 bases from J, leaving 7 bases between. Full variable domain (rest looked up from reference TRBV7-7 and TRBJ2-5): GAGVSQSPRYKVTKRGQDVTLRCDPISSHATLYWYQQALGQGPEFLTYFNYEAQPDKSGLPSDRFSAERPEGSISTLTIQRTEQRDSAMYRCASGANQETQYFGPGTRLLVL.